Shown below are 15 T cell receptor beta chains from a single sample sequenced in a study of regulatory T cells in long-lasting Graves disease. Building the TCR beta libraries relied on iRepertoire HTBI primers, and CDR3 regions underwent Arm-PCR. TCRdb itself ran the multiplex PCR reads through MiXCR, one entry per CDR3 protein. Of fewer than 650,000 distinct CDR3 sequences listed, 16% are singletons. The time point was: newly diagnosed GD, antithyroid drugs for less than 3 months. TCR sequences were obtained from RNA taken from PBMCs. These sequences were also reported in another study, on T cells in Graves' hyperthyroidism and ophthalmopathy.

Sequencing was performed on peripheral blood mononuclear cells (PBMCs), taken at new diagnosis, from a patient treated with antithyroid drugs. The receptors originated from a young man with Graves disease.

There are many counts of this clonotype. The gene calls are TRBV19 and TRBJ2-7; D is unclear. Germline V gives CDR1 LNHDA, CDR2 SQIVND (reference sequence). V lost 6 bases and J 0 bases, leaving 12 bases between the germline ends. The CDR3 runs to 14 residues. CDR3 loop: CASRRQMSSYEQYF. CDR3 coding DNA: TGTGCCAGTAGAAGGCAGATGAGCTCCTACGAGCAGTACTTC.

The CDR3 loop is CASGLIRLTTRNTEAFF. CDR3 coding DNA: TGTGCTAGTGGTTTGATCCGTCTGACGACGAGGAACACTGAAGCTTTCTTT. The chain is built from TRBV12-5 and TRBJ1-1, with D hard to call. Germline V gives CDR1 LGHNT, CDR2 FRNRAP. CDR3 length equals 17 residues. Trimming removed 2 bases from V and 1 base from J, with 17 bases in between.

The gene calls are TRBV5-1 and TRBJ2-1; TRBD2 matches at 10 bases. Per the germline V gene, CDR1 is SGHRS and CDR2 is YFSETQ. Trimming removed 1 base from V and 1 base from J; junction bases left unmatched: 8. This CDR3 region has 18 residues. In DNA form, the CDR3 reads TGCGCCAGCAGCTTGAGCTCTAGCGGGAGTCTATCCTACAATGAGCAGTTCTTC. Translation gives CASSLSSSGSLSYNEQFF.

In its sample, this clonotype was seen many times. The V call is TRBV11-1, the J call TRBJ2-1; 16 positions agree with TRBD2. Germline loops: CDR1 SGHAT, CDR2 FQDESV (reference sequence). The CDR3 contains 17 residues. Unmatched junction bases numbered 9, after V lost 6 bases and J lost 7 bases. The CDR3 nucleotides are TGTGCCAGCAGAGGGACTAGCGGGAGGGCCCTTAGAAATGAGCAGTTCTTC. It codes for CASRGTSGRALRNEQFF.

The rearrangement joins TRBV30 to TRBJ1-1, with D unclear. V was trimmed by 5 bases and J by 0 bases, leaving 19 bases between them. The CDR3 has 16 amino acids. Germline V gene data show CDR1 as GTSNPN and CDR2 as SVGIG (reference sequence). Written as DNA, the CDR3 is TGTGCCTGGGGGCGGGCGAGAACATTCATGAACACTGAAGCTTTCTTT. Translated: CAWGRARTFMNTEAFF.

Of note for this clonotype: A read error is possible here, since a much larger clone lies one base away. This chain joins TRBV20-1 and TRBJ2-1; D possibly corresponds to TRBD2 (6 bases). The end of the DNA is better explained by TRBJ2-5, so the J call may be wrong. The CDR3 totals 15 residues. Germline values: CDR1 DFQATT, CDR2 SNEGSKA (reference sequence). The CDR3 DNA follows: TGCGGTGCTAGAGTTCTAGCGCCTTGGGGAGAGACCCAGTACTTC. This codes for CGARVLAPWGETQYF.

The sample holds many counts of this clonotype. The chain carries TRBV12-3 or TRBV12-4 and TRBJ2-1; 9 nucleotides agree with TRBD2. J was trimmed by 2 bases and V by 5 bases; bases with no gene match: 7. The CDR3 is made up of 16 amino acids. The CDR3 loop is CASSPGLAYAYNEQFF. The CDR3 region has the DNA TGTGCCAGCAGTCCCGGACTAGCGTATGCCTACAATGAGCAGTTCTTC.

J is TRBJ1-4 and V is TRBV5-6; D is unresolved. The CDR3 is 15 amino acids. The germline V gene has CDR1 SGHDT and CDR2 YYEEEE. Trimming took off 3 bases at V and 2 bases at J, with 11 bases between the two ends. The chain's CDR3 is CASSSLTVTNEKLFF. The CDR3, as DNA: TGTGCCAGCAGCTCCTTGACGGTCACTAATGAAAAACTGTTTTTT.

The V call is TRBV6-4, the J call TRBJ2-3; 8 nucleotides align to TRBD2. Trimming cost V 0 bases and J 6 bases; bases outside gene matches: 8. The CDR3 runs to 16 residues. Germline CDR1 and CDR2: MRHNA and SNTAGT. The CDR3 DNA is TGTGCCAGCAGTGACTCGATCGCGGGAGGCCCCGATACGCAGTATTTT. Encoded protein: CASSDSIAGGPDTQYF.

This clonotype was observed many times. The chain links TRBV30 to TRBJ2-2; a possible D gene is TRBD2 (5 bases). The CDR3 runs 15 residues. Germline V lookup: CDR1 GTSNPN, CDR2 SVGIG (reference sequence). V lost 2 bases and J lost 7, with 17 bases in between. The CDR3 reads CAWSLVGVSIGELFF. The CDR3 coding sequence is TGTGCCTGGAGTCTGGTGGGAGTCTCGATCGGGGAGCTGTTTTTT.

This clonotype was found a few times. This chain uses TRBV19 with TRBJ1-5, with 8 bases lining up with TRBD1. Germline values: CDR1 LNHDA, CDR2 SQIVND (reference sequence). Trimming took 5 bases from V and 5 from J; bases not matched to a gene: 14. The CDR3 covers 17 residues. DNA of the CDR3: TGTGCCAGTAGTGCGCGTCTTAGACAGGGGATCCATCAGCCCCAGCATTTT. Protein sequence: CASSARLRQGIHQPQHF.

The chain recombines TRBV30 with TRBJ1-2; D call uncertain. The V gene lost 3 bases and the J gene lost 7 bases, with 18 bases spanning the gap. The CDR3 loop spans 14 amino acids. Germline V gives CDR1 GTSNPN, CDR2 SVGIG (reference sequence). DNA of the CDR3: TGTGCCTGGAGGGTGGATAGATATCGCTTTGGCTACACCTTC. Its protein product is CAWRVDRYRFGYTF.

This clonotype has just a few counts. The chain uses TRBV4-2 and TRBJ2-2, with TRBD2 matching 9 bases. CDR3 length: 16 residues. Germline V lookup: CDR1 LGHNA, CDR2 YNFKEQ. Germline trimming cut 1 base from V and 2 bases from J; bases unmatched to any gene: 2. This chain's CDR3 is CASSQGGRANTGELFF. In DNA form, the CDR3 reads TGTGCCAGCAGCCAAGGCGGGAGGGCAAACACCGGGGAGCTGTTTTTT.

This clonotype was counted between two and nine times. The chain has TRBV20-1 and TRBJ1-3; D ambiguous. Germline CDR1 reads DFQATT; CDR2 reads SNEGSKA (reference sequence). The CDR3 length is 11 residues. With 4 bases removed from V and 3 bases from J, the gap between germline ends came to 4 bases. Here the CDR3 reads CSATDGNTIYF. DNA for the CDR3: TGCAGTGCTACGGATGGAAACACCATATATTTT.

This clonotype was recorded a few times. The chain combines TRBV3-1 with TRBJ1-1; tentatively, D is TRBD1 (5 bases). The CDR3 totals 15 residues. The V gene lost 1 base and the J gene lost 10 bases, with 19 bases spanning the gap. Germline assignment: CDR1 LGHDT and CDR2 YNNKEL (reference sequence). CDR3 coding DNA: TGTGCCAGCAGCCAAGCCACGGGACGGACGGTGTCAGCTTTCTTT. Translation: CASSQATGRTVSAFF.